The 7 T cell receptor beta chains given below trace back to one sample, sequenced in a study of CD8 T cells in Susac syndrome. RNA in amounts of about 0.5 to 1 ug was reverse transcribed with random hexamers. A single record per CDR3 protein comes from TCRdb applying MiXCR to the immunoSEQ multiplex PCR reads. The sample records around 200,000 distinct CDR3 sequences, 85% to 95% being singletons. Sequenced sample: CD4+ T cells from PBMCs. The origin of the receptors is a human donor in good health.

The chain carries TRBV27 and TRBJ2-7, with D perhaps TRBD2 (6 bases). The V end lost 5 bases, the J end lost 4 bases, and 12 bases lay between the germline ends. Germline V gene data show CDR1 as MNHEY and CDR2 as SMNVEV (reference sequence). The CDR3 loop spans 13 amino acids. The CDR3 reads CASSRAGGYEQYV. CDR3 DNA sequence: TGTGCCAGCAGTCGTGCTGGGGGGTACGAGCAGTACGTC.

The gene calls are TRBV5-1 and TRBJ2-7; 8 positions agree with TRBD1. This CDR3 region has 14 residues. CDR1 SGHRS and CDR2 YFSETQ come from the germline V gene. V shed 3 bases, J shed 7 bases, and the junction held 9 bases outside the gene matches. DNA for the CDR3: TGCGCCAGCAGCTGGGGACAGGTGGGAGATGAGCAGTACGTC. Translated: CASSWGQVGDEQYV.

V is TRBV10-3 and J is TRBJ2-7, with D hard to call. The CDR3 runs to 12 residues. Germline V gene lookup returns CDR1 ENHRY and CDR2 SYGVKD. V dropped 5 bases and J dropped 3 bases, with 8 bases sitting between them. CDR3 in DNA: TGTGCCATCAGTTGGACCGACTACGAGCAGTACTTC. Protein: CAISWTDYEQYF.

This clonotype has just a few counts. V usage is TRBV5-1 and J usage is TRBJ2-3; unclear D gene. V shed 0 bases and J shed 1 base, with 9 bases lying between them. This CDR3 comprises 15 residues. The germline gives CDR1 SGHRS, CDR2 YFSETQ. The CDR3 DNA reads TGCGCCAGCAGCTTGGAGGCTAGAGGCACAGATACGCAGTATTTT. Translated, it gives CASSLEARGTDTQYF.

This CDR3 reads CASRGKGLHEQYF. The CDR3 region has the DNA TGCGCCAGCAGGGGGAAAGGGCTACACGAGCAGTACTTC. This chain uses TRBV23-1 with TRBJ2-7; no definite D call. TRBV23-1 is placed among ORFs of uncertain function. The V end was cut by 6 bases, the J end by 5 bases, with 14 bases between. CDR3 length equals 13 residues.

CDR3 loop: CASSQDPPGSAGGPREQFF. The DNA of the CDR3 is TGCGCCAGCAGCCAAGATCCCCCGGGTAGTGCGGGGGGGCCACGTGAGCAGTTCTTC. This sequence joins TRBV4-3 and TRBJ2-1; 9 nucleotides line up with TRBD2. This CDR3 spans 19 amino acids. The ends lost 0 bases at V and 9 bases at J; junction bases unmatched: 18. The germline gives CDR1 LGHNA, CDR2 YSLEER.

V is TRBV29-1 and J is TRBJ2-5; D is possibly TRBD1 or TRBD2 (5 bases each). Germline CDR1 SQVTM, CDR2 ANQGSEA. This CDR3 has 12 residues. V was cut by 4 bases and J by 5 bases, with 11 bases left in between. CDR3: CSVAGARETQYF. DNA for the CDR3: TGCAGCGTTGCCGGGGCGCGGGAGACCCAGTACTTC.